The 25 T cell receptor beta chains listed next were all sequenced from one sample in a study of blood T cells in healthy people across ages. Combining a sample-barcoded 5' primer with a J-beta primer mix, a second PCR ran for roughly 6 to 12 cycles. TCRdb re-called the 5' RACE reads through MiXCR, storing one row per CDR3 protein. The data contain approximately 810,000 distinct CDR3 sequences, under 30% of them singletons. Sequenced: blood. The source is a woman at least 80 years old in good health.

This clonotype has ten or more counts. The chain combines TRBV7-2 with TRBJ2-4; D gene ambiguous. Germline V gene sequence: CDR1 SGHTA, CDR2 FQGNSA. V was clipped by 5 bases and J by 0 bases, with 5 bases between them. This CDR3 is built from 13 residues. DNA for the CDR3: TGTGCCAGCAGCACTTTAGCCAAAAACATTCAGTACTTC. Residues: CASSTLAKNIQYF.

In its sample, this clonotype was seen many times. The gene calls are TRBV6-6 and TRBJ1-2; perhaps TRBD1 as D (5 bases). The CDR3 loop spans 14 amino acids. V lost 7 bases and J 4 bases, leaving 16 bases between the germline ends. Germline values: CDR1 MNHNY, CDR2 SVGAGI (reference sequence). CDR3: CASNSNTRGYGYTF. DNA for the CDR3: TGTGCCAGCAATTCTAATACGAGGGGCTATGGCTACACCTTC.

Many counts were recorded for this clonotype. The junction and the germline gene differ at one end; a read error may be behind it. J is TRBJ2-7 and V is TRBV7-2; 9 bases line up with TRBD1. CDR3 length equals 16 residues. CDR1 and CDR2 from the germline V gene are SGHTA and FQGNSA. The CDR3 sequence is CASSPTGQGSSHEQYF. DNA of the CDR3: TGTGCCAGCAGTCCCACCGGACAGGGGTCCTCCCACGAGCAGTACTTC.

The chain employs TRBV7-9 and TRBJ2-7; D ambiguous. V lost 4 bases and J 5 bases, leaving 9 bases between the germline ends. This CDR3 spans 12 amino acids. Germline-derived CDR1 and CDR2 are SEHNR and FQNEAQ (reference sequence). The CDR3 protein is CASSYPRHEQYF. CDR3 bases: TGTGCCAGCAGCTACCCTAGACACGAGCAGTACTTC.

This clonotype was found a few times. The chain carries TRBV7-9 and TRBJ1-1; no clear D. This CDR3 contains 15 residues. The V end lost 3 bases, the J end lost 4 bases, and 15 bases lay between the germline ends. The germline gives CDR1 SEHNR, CDR2 FQNEAQ (reference sequence). As DNA, the CDR3 is TGTGCCAGCAGCTTGGCTAGCGTAGGGTTCACTGAAGCTTTCTTT. Translating it yields CASSLASVGFTEAFF.

This clonotype was seen at least ten times. J is TRBJ1-2 and V is TRBV5-1; 7 nucleotides match TRBD1. The germline gives CDR1 SGHRS, CDR2 YFSETQ. The J segment lost 2 bases and the V segment lost 5 bases, leaving 6 bases of the junction unmatched. The CDR3 totals 14 residues. The CDR3, as DNA: TGCGCCAGCAGAGGAGGGGGCATCAACTATGGCTACACCTTC. Translation gives CASRGGGINYGYTF. The full variable domain, in which reference TRBV5-1 and TRBJ1-2 provide the parts outside the CDR3, is KAGVTQTPRYLIKTRGQQVTLSCSPISGHRSVSWYQQTPGQGLQFLFEYFSETQRNKGNFPGRFSGRQFSNSRSEMNVSTLELGDSALYLCASRGGGINYGYTFGSGTRLTVV.

This clonotype was found many times. This chain links TRBV6-1 with TRBJ2-3; D ambiguous. The V gene lost 5 bases and the J gene lost 1 base, with 13 bases spanning the gap. The CDR3 is 15 residues long. The germline gives CDR1 MNHNS, CDR2 SASEGT. Written as DNA, the CDR3 is TGTGCCAGCAGTCAAGACCTGACGGGCACAGATACGCAGTATTTT. This gives the protein CASSQDLTGTDTQYF.

Only a few counts were recorded for this clonotype. The J gene is TRBJ1-2, the V gene TRBV7-2; maybe TRBD1 (5 bases). CDR1 and CDR2 (germline): SGHTA, FQGNSA. The CDR3 has 16 amino acids. Trimming removed 1 base at V and 0 bases at J, with 12 bases between. In DNA, the CDR3 is TGTGCCAGCAGCTTAGGCGTCAGGGTACCTAACTATGGCTACACCTTC. This codes for CASSLGVRVPNYGYTF.

The chain is built from TRBV7-8 and TRBJ1-6; D is possibly TRBD1 (5 bases). V lost 1 base and J lost 10, with 14 bases in between. The CDR3 is made up of 15 amino acids. CDR1 is SGHVS and CDR2 is FQNEAQ in the germline V gene. CDR3 DNA: TGTGCCAGCAGCTTAGAGGTGGGGCACTACTCACCCCTCCACTTT. Translated: CASSLEVGHYSPLHF.

In its sample, this clonotype was seen many times. This CDR3 is CASNWSGDSYNEQFF. CDR3 bases: TGTGCCAGCAACTGGAGCGGGGACTCCTACAATGAGCAGTTCTTC. This chain links TRBV4-2 with TRBJ2-1, with TRBD2 identical over 7 bases. The V segment lost 7 bases and the J segment 0 bases; nucleotides outside the gene matches: 6. Germline-derived CDR1 and CDR2 are LGHNA and YNFKEQ. This CDR3 is 15 amino acids long.

Note on this clonotype: The junction and the germline gene differ at one end; a read error may be behind it. The chain uses TRBV29-1 and TRBJ2-1; D unclear. This CDR3 region has 11 residues. The germline CDR1 and CDR2 sequences are SQVTM and ANQGSEA. The DNA of the CDR3 is TGCAGCGCCGGATCCTCCAATGAGCAGTTCTTC. It codes for CSAGSSNEQFF.

DNA of the CDR3: TGCGCCAGCAGCCAAGACAGGGAGGGAATGGAAAAACTGTTTTTT. Encoded protein: CASSQDREGMEKLFF. V is TRBV4-3 and J is TRBJ1-4, with D possibly being TRBD1 (5 bases). V was shortened by 0 bases and J by 8 bases, with 13 bases between the two germline ends. Germline V gene sequence: CDR1 LGHNA, CDR2 YSLEER. The CDR3 totals 15 residues.

The chain uses TRBV11-2 and TRBJ2-1; D may correspond to TRBD1 or TRBD2 (5 bases each). Trimming pared 2 bases from V and 3 bases from J, leaving 11 bases between. The CDR3 is 15 amino acids. Germline values: CDR1 SGHAT, CDR2 FQNNGV. The DNA for the CDR3 is TGTGCCAGCAGCTTAAGCGGCAGGGACTACAATGAGCAGTTCTTC. Translation: CASSLSGRDYNEQFF.

Many counts were recorded for this clonotype. This sequence joins TRBV12-3 or TRBV12-4 and TRBJ2-3; D gene ambiguous. There are 16 residues in the CDR3. Trimming took 2 bases from V and 0 from J, leaving 12 bases between them. The CDR3 sequence: CASSLMVSSSTDTQYF. The CDR3 region has the DNA TGTGCCAGCAGTTTAATGGTGTCCTCTAGCACAGATACGCAGTATTTT.

This chain connects TRBV3-1 to TRBJ2-7; D gene ambiguous. V shed 6 bases and J shed 3 bases, with 15 bases lying between them. This CDR3 comprises 14 residues. Per germline, CDR1 LGHDT and CDR2 YNNKEL (reference sequence). CDR3 DNA sequence: TGTGCCAGCAGTCAGGACGGTCTCGGCTACGAGCAGTACTTC. Translating it yields CASSQDGLGYEQYF.

CDR3 region: CASSGRKTGGQETQYF. Written as DNA, the CDR3 is TGTGCCAGCAGTGGACGAAAGACAGGGGGCCAGGAGACCCAGTACTTC. The chain combines TRBV6-1 with TRBJ2-5; 10 bases match TRBD1. Germline lookup yields CDR1 MNHNS and CDR2 SASEGT. After removal of 4 bases from V and 5 bases from J, the junction contained 10 bases not matched to a gene. The CDR3 consists of 16 residues.

The J gene is TRBJ1-5, the V gene TRBV12-3 or TRBV12-4; tentative D call: TRBD1 (6 bases). V lost 6 bases to trimming and J lost 3 bases, with 12 bases between them. This CDR3 region has 14 residues. In DNA form, the CDR3 reads TGTGCCAGCAGCAAGGACAGCCTCAATCAGCCCCAGCATTTT. Translated, it gives CASSKDSLNQPQHF.

The chain is built from TRBV11-2 and TRBJ2-3; TRBD2 aligns across 8 bases. The junction had 5 bases not matched to a gene; V was cut back by 4 bases and J by 5 bases. CDR3 length: 14 amino acids. Germline V gives CDR1 SGHAT, CDR2 FQNNGV. CDR3 amino acids: CASSSSAGGDTQYF. CDR3 in DNA: TGTGCCAGCAGCTCTAGCGCGGGGGGAGATACGCAGTATTTT.

The chain employs TRBV20-1 and TRBJ2-5, with 7 positions matching TRBD1. CDR3 length: 14 amino acids. Germline-derived CDR1 and CDR2 are DFQATT and SNEGSKA (reference sequence). The trim removed 3 bases at V and 4 bases at J, leaving 8 bases unmatched. CDR3 sequence: CSASRDSAPETQYF. The CDR3 DNA is TGCAGTGCTAGTCGGGACAGTGCCCCAGAGACCCAGTACTTC.

This rearrangement joins TRBV25-1 to TRBJ1-4; D gene unclear. This CDR3 has 11 residues. Germline-derived CDR1 and CDR2 are MGHDK and SYGVNS. Trimming left V 10 bases short and J 6 bases short, with 9 bases between. The CDR3 here is CATGLYEKLFF. For the CDR3, the DNA is TGTGCCACCGGTCTCTATGAAAAACTGTTTTTT.

The chain is built from TRBV5-1 and TRBJ2-2, with 11 bases lining up with TRBD2. With 5 bases clipped from V and 0 bases from J, the junction kept 3 bases outside the gene matches. The germline V gene has CDR1 SGHRS and CDR2 YFSETQ. CDR3 size: 16 residues. Written as DNA, the CDR3 is TGCGCCAGCAGAGTAGCGGGGGGGACGAACACCGGGGAGCTGTTTTTT. Translated, it gives CASRVAGGTNTGELFF.

This clonotype appeared a few times. The J gene is TRBJ1-2, the V gene TRBV5-1, with D hard to call. CDR3 length: 15 residues. Trimming removed 0 bases at V and 0 bases at J, with 9 bases between. Germline V gene data show CDR1 as SGHRS and CDR2 as YFSETQ. The CDR3 here is CASSLEQTANYGYTF. CDR3 sequence (DNA): TGCGCCAGCAGCTTGGAACAGACCGCTAACTATGGCTACACCTTC.

This clonotype was found many times. The rearrangement uses TRBV7-9 and TRBJ2-7; no clear D gene. Trimming pared 5 bases from V and 3 bases from J, leaving 11 bases between. Germline V CDR1 and CDR2: SEHNR, FQNEAQ (reference sequence). This CDR3 is 13 amino acids long. CDR3 residues: CASSPPVDYEQYF. The CDR3 DNA reads as TGTGCCAGCAGCCCCCCTGTAGACTACGAGCAGTACTTC.

Worth noting for this clonotype: This may be a read error: a much more frequent sequence differs by one nucleotide. V is TRBV20-1 and J is TRBJ1-1; D perhaps matches TRBD1 (5 bases). V was pared by 1 base and J by 4 bases, with 10 bases between. This CDR3 has 13 residues. Germline V gene data show CDR1 as DFQATT and CDR2 as SNEGSKA (reference sequence). DNA of the CDR3: TGCAGTGCTAGAGGTGGCAGGGTCACTGAAGCTTTCTTT. Protein sequence: CSARGGRVTEAFF.

This clonotype appeared a few times. V usage is TRBV6-5 and J usage is TRBJ1-6, with D tentatively TRBD1 (5 bases). This CDR3 has 15 amino acids. Germline V lookup: CDR1 MNHEY, CDR2 SVGAGI. V lost 2 bases and J lost 9, with 14 bases in between. The CDR3 DNA follows: TGTGCCAGCAGTTACGCCAGGGAGGTCAGTTCACCCCTCCACTTT. Protein sequence: CASSYAREVSSPLHF.